The 28 T cell receptor beta chains below were found in one sample sequenced in a study of control samples from healthy donors and cancer patients. Using immunoSEQ multiplex PCR, the repertoire was profiled, and TCRdb retains in-frame clones only, with some absent. This table has more than 30,000 clones, around 94% appearing once. Sequenced input: blood. These receptors were obtained from a man in his 60s in good health.

CDR3 DNA: TGTGCCAGCAGCTGGGACAGCAAACTATACAATGAGCAGTTCTTC. Translated: CASSWDSKLYNEQFF. The chain carries TRBV7-2 and TRBJ2-1; 7 bases match TRBD1. V was clipped by 4 bases and J by 4 bases; unmatched bases: 7. Germline CDR1 is SGHTA and CDR2 is FQGNSA. The CDR3 has 15 amino acids.

V gene TRBV30 combines with J gene TRBJ1-3, with D possibly being TRBD1 (6 bases). The CDR3 runs 14 residues. Between the trimmed V and J ends, which lost 0 bases and 2 bases, there was a span of 8 bases. Per germline, CDR1 GTSNPN and CDR2 SVGIG (reference sequence). The CDR3 nucleotides are TGTGCCTGGAGTGTCGGGGGCGCTGGAAACACCATATATTTT. Residues: CAWSVGGAGNTIYF.

The chain recombines TRBV3-1 (or the pseudogene TRBV3-2) with TRBJ2-2, with D perhaps matching TRBD1 or TRBD2 (5 bases each). The V gene's germline CDR1 is LGHDT and CDR2 YNNKEL (reference sequence). This CDR3 region has 15 residues. V was clipped by 4 bases and J by 4 bases, with 13 bases between them. CDR3 sequence reads: CASSPDRGRTGELFF. As DNA, the CDR3 is TGTGCCAGCAGCCCCGACCGGGGCCGCACCGGGGAGCTGTTTTTT.

This clone was counted between two and nine times. This chain joins TRBV16 and TRBJ1-6; 10 nucleotides line up with TRBD1. The trim removed 7 bases at V and 9 bases at J, leaving 6 bases unmatched. Germline assignment: CDR1 KGHSY and CDR2 FQNENV. This CDR3 has 14 residues. The CDR3 loop reads CASTHRTGGSPLHF. Written as DNA, the CDR3 is TGTGCCAGCACTCACCGGACAGGGGGTTCACCCCTCCACTTT.

The DNA for the CDR3 is TGTGCCATCAGAGACCTCTCATCCGAACCCCTCCACTTT. Protein product: CAIRDLSSEPLHF. The J gene is TRBJ1-6, the V gene TRBV10-3; no firm D call. Germline V CDR1 and CDR2: ENHRY, SYGVKD. This CDR3 has 13 amino acids. V was clipped by 6 bases and J by 12 bases, with 15 bases between them.

The chain uses TRBV15 and TRBJ2-7, with TRBD1 matching 7 bases. V was pared by 3 bases and J by 4 bases, with 3 bases of the junction left unmatched. Per germline, CDR1 LNHNV and CDR2 YYDKDF (reference sequence). CDR3 length equals 13 residues. Here the CDR3 reads CATSRLQGYEQYF. The CDR3 DNA is TGTGCCACCAGCAGGCTACAGGGGTACGAGCAGTACTTC.

This chain links TRBV28 with TRBJ1-5; tentatively, D is TRBD1 (6 bases). This CDR3 has 13 amino acids. Germline assignment: CDR1 MDHEN and CDR2 SYDVKM. Between the trimmed V and J ends, which lost 6 bases and 7 bases, there was a span of 13 bases. This chain's CDR3 is CASRRSQGQPQHF. CDR3 in DNA: TGTGCCAGCAGACGTAGCCAGGGGCAGCCCCAGCATTTT.

The chain is built from TRBV2 and TRBJ2-7; D possibly corresponds to TRBD2 (5 bases). The V gene lost 6 bases and the J gene lost 1 base, with 7 bases spanning the gap. Germline assignment: CDR1 SNHLY and CDR2 FYNNEI. This CDR3 spans 12 amino acids. The CDR3 sequence is CASREESYEQYF. DNA for the CDR3: TGTGCCAGCAGGGAGGAGTCCTACGAGCAGTACTTC.

The V call is TRBV6-5, the J call TRBJ1-1, with no clear D. V was trimmed by 0 bases and J by 0 bases, leaving 11 bases between them. The CDR3 contains 16 residues. CDR1 is MNHEY, CDR2 SVGAGI, per germline. CDR3 nucleotides: TGTGCCAGCAGTTACTCGACCGACTTTCTGAACACTGAAGCTTTCTTT. As protein: CASSYSTDFLNTEAFF.

V is TRBV5-6 and J is TRBJ2-7, with 11 bases matching TRBD1. CDR1 is SGHDT and CDR2 is YYEEEE in the germline V gene. The CDR3 is 14 amino acids. Trimming took 6 bases from V and 5 from J; bases not matched to a gene: 7. The CDR3 bases are TGTGCCAGCACCATCCGGACAGGGGGCGACGAGCAGTACTTC. It translates to CASTIRTGGDEQYF.

The J gene is TRBJ2-1, the V gene TRBV11-2; tentatively, D is TRBD2 (5 bases). This CDR3 region has 15 residues. CDR1 is SGHAT, CDR2 FQNNGV, per germline. Trimming shortened V by 1 base and J by 2 bases, and 9 bases separated the two germline ends. DNA of the CDR3: TGTGCCAGCAGCTTAGCGGGGATCGCCTACAATGAGCAGTTCTTC. This codes for CASSLAGIAYNEQFF.

V gene TRBV5-4 combines with J gene TRBJ1-1; the D is unclear. V lost 4 bases, J lost 6 bases, and 13 bases lay in between. The CDR3 extends over 13 amino acids. Germline assignment: CDR1 SGHNT and CDR2 YYREEE (reference sequence). The CDR3 DNA follows: TGTGCCAGCAGCCTTCGTGTAGGGTCTGAAGCTTTCTTT. It codes for CASSLRVGSEAFF.

This CDR3 is CASRRGTGVYGYTF. Written as DNA, the CDR3 is TGTGCCAGCAGGAGGGGGACAGGAGTTTATGGCTACACCTTC. The chain recombines TRBV2 with TRBJ1-2; 8 bases map to TRBD1. This CDR3 has 14 amino acids. Germline trimming cut 6 bases from V and 5 bases from J; bases unmatched to any gene: 8. Germline V lookup: CDR1 SNHLY, CDR2 FYNNEI.

The genes are TRBV28 and TRBJ1-5; D is perhaps TRBD1 (5 bases). This CDR3 spans 14 amino acids. CDR1 MDHEN and CDR2 SYDVKM come from the germline V gene. The germline V and J ends were trimmed by 5 bases and 4 bases, with 12 bases remaining between them. The CDR3 here is CASSGGFGNQPQHF. In nucleotides, the CDR3 is TGTGCCAGCAGTGGGGGGTTCGGAAATCAGCCCCAGCATTTT.

As to this clone: Germline is not matched at one junction end, which may reflect a read error. The chain uses TRBV24-1 and TRBJ1-6, with 11 nucleotides matching TRBD1. Germline CDR1 reads KGHDR; CDR2 reads SFDVKD. The CDR3 length is 11 residues. For the CDR3, the DNA is TGTGCCACCAGGGTGGCGGGACAGGGGGAGTTT. Translation gives CATRVAGQGEF.

This rearrangement joins TRBV6-5 to TRBJ1-3; D ambiguous. The germline gives CDR1 MNHEY, CDR2 SVGAGI. The germline V and J ends were trimmed by 5 bases and 5 bases, with 10 bases remaining between them. This CDR3 contains 13 residues. CDR3 DNA sequence: TGTGCCAGCAGTCCTGACCCGAGAAACACCATATATTTT. It codes for CASSPDPRNTIYF.

This chain joins TRBV7-9 and TRBJ1-4; D is unclear. V gave up 3 bases and J gave up 1 base, with 6 bases separating them. The CDR3 loop spans 14 amino acids. Germline CDR1 is SEHNR and CDR2 is FQNEAQ (reference sequence). CDR3 sequence reads: CASSFGITNEKLFF. The CDR3 DNA reads TGTGCCAGCAGCTTCGGGATAACTAATGAAAAACTGTTTTTT. Full variable domain (outside the CDR3, taken from reference TRBV7-9 and TRBJ1-4): DTGVSQNPRHKITKRGQNVTFRCDPISEHNRLYWYRQTLGQGPEFLTYFQNEAQLEKSRLLSDRFSAERPKGSFSTLEIQRTEQGDSAMYLCASSFGITNEKLFFGSGTQLSVL.

The chain's CDR3 is CATIGDITNSPLHF. For the CDR3, the DNA is TGTGCCACGATTGGGGACATCACGAATTCACCCCTCCACTTT. The rearrangement joins TRBV10-3 to TRBJ1-6, with D tentatively TRBD1 (6 bases). V was trimmed by 10 bases and J by 7 bases, leaving 17 bases between them. The CDR3 sequence is 14 residues long. The germline gives CDR1 ENHRY, CDR2 SYGVKD.

The rearrangement links TRBV27 to TRBJ1-4, with D perhaps matching TRBD1 (6 bases). The germline V and J ends were trimmed by 6 bases and 7 bases, with 15 bases remaining between them. This CDR3 is built from 14 residues. The germline V gene has CDR1 MNHEY and CDR2 SMNVEV (reference sequence). Here the CDR3 DNA reads TGTGCCAGCAGGCCCCCTCAGGGGCGTGAAAAACTGTTTTTT. Protein product: CASRPPQGREKLFF.

The genes are TRBV15 and TRBJ2-5; no clear D gene. Trimming cost V 1 base and J 1 base, with 7 bases left between them. The germline V gene has CDR1 LNHNV and CDR2 YYDKDF (reference sequence). The CDR3 runs 14 residues. CDR3 in amino acids: CATSRGAVQETQYF. DNA for the CDR3: TGTGCCACCAGCAGAGGGGCGGTCCAAGAGACCCAGTACTTC.

V gene TRBV5-6 combines with J gene TRBJ2-7; D possibly corresponds to TRBD2 (6 bases). The V and J ends lost 0 bases and 7 bases respectively, with 17 bases between them. The CDR3 contains 15 residues. From germline, CDR1 is SGHDT and CDR2 YYEEEE. CDR3 sequence (DNA): TGTGCCAGCAGCTTGGCTAGTAGCGGCTCCCGGGAGCAGTACTTC. Translation gives CASSLASSGSREQYF.

The V gene is TRBV5-1, the J gene TRBJ1-2; possibly TRBD1 for D (5 bases). This CDR3 spans 15 amino acids. V shed 5 bases and J shed 4 bases, with 18 bases lying between them. From germline, CDR1 is SGHRS and CDR2 YFSETQ. CDR3 amino acids: CASSPTGDGGYGYTF. The CDR3 DNA follows: TGCGCCAGCAGTCCTACCGGGGATGGGGGCTATGGCTACACCTTC.

Here the CDR3 DNA reads TGTGCCAGCTCACCACAAGGGACAGGGTCATACGAGCAGTACTTC. Translated: CASSPQGTGSYEQYF. This rearrangement joins TRBV18 to TRBJ2-7, with 9 bases matching TRBD1. The ends lost 1 base at V and 4 bases at J; junction bases unmatched: 5. This CDR3 has 15 amino acids. Germline V lookup: CDR1 KGHSH, CDR2 LQKENI.

V and J are TRBV4-3 and TRBJ1-1; D is uncertain. CDR1 is LGHNA and CDR2 is YSLEER in the germline V gene. The CDR3 is 14 amino acids. V was cut by 0 bases and J by 1 base, with 6 bases left in between. CDR3 sequence: CASSQEAENTEAFF. For the CDR3, the DNA is TGCGCCAGCAGCCAAGAAGCAGAGAACACTGAAGCTTTCTTT.

This rearrangement joins TRBV5-1 to TRBJ1-2; D gene uncertain. The CDR3 has 14 amino acids. The germline V gene has CDR1 SGHRS and CDR2 YFSETQ. Trimming shortened V by 4 bases and J by 0 bases, and 10 bases separated the two germline ends. In nucleotides, the CDR3 is TGCGCCAGCAGCAGGATTCAATCTAACTATGGCTACACCTTC. Protein sequence: CASSRIQSNYGYTF.

The chain carries TRBV9 and TRBJ2-3; 7 bases are a match to TRBD2. The CDR3 has 13 residues. V shed 6 bases and J 2 bases; nucleotides not matched to a gene: 3. Per the germline V gene, CDR1 is SGDLS and CDR2 is YYNGEE. The CDR3, as DNA: TGTGCCAGCAACCTAGCGGACACAGATACGCAGTATTTT. Its protein is CASNLADTDTQYF.

This chain connects TRBV5-1 to TRBJ1-5, with 10 bases aligning to TRBD1. Germline lookup yields CDR1 SGHRS and CDR2 YFSETQ. The CDR3 has 16 amino acids. J gave up 4 bases and V 5 bases, and 9 bases lay outside the gene matches. The CDR3 bases are TGCGCCAGCAGTAGTAGGGGACAGGGGATTAATCAGCCCCAGCATTTT. Its protein product is CASSSRGQGINQPQHF. The full variable domain, completed using reference TRBV5-1 and TRBJ1-5, is KAGVTQTPRYLIKTRGQQVTLSCSPISGHRSVSWYQQTPGQGLQFLFEYFSETQRNKGNFPGRFSGRQFSNSRSEMNVSTLELGDSALYLCASSSRGQGINQPQHFGDGTRLSIL.

The V and J genes are TRBV7-8 and TRBJ1-5, with a weak D call TRBD1 (5 bases). V lost 5 bases and J 5 bases, leaving 22 bases between the germline ends. Germline V gene lookup returns CDR1 SGHVS and CDR2 FQNEAQ. The CDR3 has 17 residues. The CDR3 bases are TGTGCCAGCAGCCCTGTTTGGATAGAGGGGAGCGATCAGCCCCAGCATTTT. As protein: CASSPVWIEGSDQPQHF.